This T cell receptor (beta chain) was identified during a study of blood T cells in healthy people across ages (dated by TCRdb to between 2015 and 2016). Study-level background: In model experiments, template switching captured about one uniquely barcoded TCR beta cDNA molecule for every two T cells. Donors were grouped into four age groups: young (average approximately 16 years), middle-aged (about 38), aged (around 56) and long-lived (approximately 78). The study measured age-related changes in TCR beta repertoire diversity using deep sequencing normalized with unique cDNA molecular identifiers. Two additional independent replicas of 1 million unique cDNA reads from the same blood draw were analyzed for two donors (one aged 18 to 30 and one aged 80 or older). To avoid experimental bias, donors of different ages were randomly spread across the sequencing lanes.

V loses 3 bases, J loses 2 bases, and the germline ends lie 16 bases apart. The CDR3 covers 16 residues, taking in both the cysteine and the phenylalanine. CDR3 DNA only is kept here, 48 bases in frame from base 1. CDR1 SGHVS and CDR2 FQNEAQ are derived from the germline V gene. The library came from 5' RACE. TCRdb lists the instrument as Illumina HiSeq 2500. The second PCR ran for roughly 6 to 11 cycles and used a J-beta primer mix along with a sample-barcoded 5' primer. Each TCR beta cDNA molecule received a unique molecular identifier from a template-switch 5' adaptor carrying 12 random nucleotides. Each sample yielded at least 3 million CDR3-containing paired-end reads. First-strand cDNA synthesis was performed from all RNA using the Mint cDNA synthesis kit, with priming by a TRBC-specific oligonucleotide. Following uracil-DNA glycosylase treatment, all cDNA underwent a first 18-cycle PCR with the universal primers M1SS and BC2_uni_R. The authors' analysis ran thus. Each sample was normalized by randomly selecting 1 million high-quality reads, each carrying a distinct molecular identifier. Reads sharing molecular identifiers were discarded rather than binned into consensus sequences. MiTCR, run with a Q25 quality threshold and the strictest error-elimination algorithm, handled CDR3 identification, clonotype clustering and error correction. Lower-bound total TCR beta diversity was estimated with a nonparametric unseen species model using Euler transformation. The public reads were reprocessed in TCRdb via fastp at Q25 and MiXCR, keeping in-frame beta chains. Rows with one shared CDR3 protein collapse into an entry with the most common genes and DNA. The V and J calls shown here were made by TCRdb, not taken from the authors' results. For this sample the table gives under 850,000 distinct CDR3 sequences, of which about 37% were detected only once. The ten most abundant clones make up 10% to 15% of the sample.

The donors were some 36 Caucasian individuals from Russia, aged roughly 6 to 95 years, who were systemically healthy. Around 9.7 milliliters of peripheral blood were collected from each donor into EDTA-treated Vacutainer tubes. Ficoll-Paque density-gradient centrifugation was used to isolate PBMCs, with at least 6.5 million per sample. Total RNA, at least 6 micrograms per sample, was extracted from PBMCs with Trizol reagent. The percentages of naive CD45RAhigh/CD27high T cells were determined by flow cytometry on a PBMC aliquot from every donor. What the study reported, not specific to this receptor: Observed TCR beta diversity correlated strongly with the percentage of naive T cells measured by flow cytometry. Bulk unsorted PBMC profiling prevented conclusive comparison of naive and antigen-experienced compartments. Estimates of total diversity based on one million sequenced T cells were regarded as lower bounds and as underestimates. The long-lived group showed more naive CD4+ T cells, fewer expanded clones and increased TCR diversity than the aged group, suggesting age selection. Because donor CMV infection status was unknown, age-related changes in expanded clonotypes were potentially confounded. As age increased, observed TCR beta diversity per million T cells dropped in a roughly linear way, and a significant reduction was already evident by age around 41.

This clonotype was recorded a few times. The specificity of this receptor is unknown. No clone much larger than this one lies a single base away; base qualities are absent. Sequencing was done on a sample of blood. The TCR originated in a man aged 18 to 29 in good health. The receptor chain draws on TRBV7-8 and TRBJ2-5, and the D gene may be TRBD2, 6 bases matching. The DNA is as follows: TGTGCCAGCAGCTTGGGACTGGGATTCGGACAAGAGACCCAGTACTTC. Its protein product is CASSLGLGFGQETQYF.